The 7 T cell receptor beta chains given below trace back to one sample, sequenced in a study of response to subunit inactivated influenza vaccine. TCRdb processed the RT-PCR reads anew with MiXCR; each CDR3 protein has one entry. Of approximately 730,000 distinct CDR3 sequences in the sample, approximately 13% are singletons; the top ten hold 6.5% to 8.5%. Sequenced material: PBMCs from blood, taken 14 to 15 days before vaccination. The receptor source for this set is a middle-aged man who received an inactivated influenza vaccine.

This clonotype has a handful of counts. The chain joins TRBV7-6 to TRBJ2-5; TRBD2 matches 9 bases. CDR3 size: 17 residues. Germline CDR1 and CDR2: SGHVS and FNYEAQ. J lost 2 bases, V lost 5 bases, and 12 bases had no gene match. In nucleotides, the CDR3 is TGTGCCAGCAGCCCGAGGTCAGCGGGAGGATCGCAAGAGACCCAGTACTTC. Its protein product is CASSPRSAGGSQETQYF.

There are a few counts of this clonotype. The rearrangement joins TRBV7-2 to TRBJ1-5; D ambiguous. This CDR3 region has 15 residues. Germline-derived CDR1 and CDR2 are SGHTA and FQGNSA. V was shortened by 5 bases and J by 9 bases, with 20 bases between the two germline ends. In nucleotides, the CDR3 is TGTGCCAGCAGCCCAGAGGGCGGCCCAGGTTGGCCCCAGCATTTT. Protein sequence: CASSPEGGPGWPQHF.

The J gene is TRBJ2-7, the V gene TRBV5-5; D tentatively reads TRBD1 or TRBD2 (5 bases each). Trimming shortened V by 1 base and J by 6 bases, and 11 bases separated the two germline ends. CDR3 length: 13 residues. Germline lookup yields CDR1 SGHKS and CDR2 YYEKEE (reference sequence). As DNA, the CDR3 is TGTGCCAGCAGCTTGAGGGGAGACGGCGAGCAGTACTTC. Translated: CASSLRGDGEQYF.

In its sample, this clonotype was seen a few times. This chain joins TRBV7-9 and TRBJ2-2, with D uncertain. Germline V gives CDR1 SEHNR, CDR2 FQNEAQ (reference sequence). V lost 1 base and J 2 bases, leaving 14 bases between the germline ends. This CDR3 region has 17 residues. DNA of the CDR3: TGTGCCAGCAGCTTAGGTTTTGTAGCTTTCAACACCGGGGAGCTGTTTTTT. Protein: CASSLGFVAFNTGELFF. The variable domain in full, completed from reference TRBV7-9 and TRBJ2-2, reads DTGVSQNPRHKITKRGQNVTFRCDPISEHNRLYWYRQTLGQGPEFLTYFQNEAQLEKSRLLSDRFSAERPKGSFSTLEIQRTEQGDSAMYLCASSLGFVAFNTGELFFGEGSRLTVL.

The genes are TRBV20-1 and TRBJ1-2; no reliable D call. The CDR3 contains 12 residues. V lost 4 bases, J lost 3 bases, and 9 bases lay in between. Germline V CDR1 and CDR2: DFQATT, SNEGSKA (reference sequence). DNA for the CDR3: TGCAGTGCTATCACCGGCGACTATGGCTACACCTTC. Protein sequence: CSAITGDYGYTF.

The CDR3 here is CSATDRSTGELFF. CDR3 bases: TGCAGTGCTACGGACAGATCAACCGGGGAGCTGTTTTTT. The rearrangement links TRBV20-1 to TRBJ2-2; tentatively, D is TRBD1 (6 bases). The germline gives CDR1 DFQATT, CDR2 SNEGSKA (reference sequence). Trimming took 4 bases from V and 5 from J, leaving 11 bases between them. CDR3 length equals 13 residues.

CDR3 sequence (DNA): TGTGCCAGCAGCTTAGATTGGCGGAACACTGAAGCTTTCTTT. Translation gives CASSLDWRNTEAFF. This chain uses TRBV11-2 with TRBJ1-1; no definite D call. CDR1 is SGHAT and CDR2 is FQNNGV in the germline V gene. Trimming took off 0 bases at V and 1 base at J, with 6 bases between the two ends. The CDR3 is 14 residues long.